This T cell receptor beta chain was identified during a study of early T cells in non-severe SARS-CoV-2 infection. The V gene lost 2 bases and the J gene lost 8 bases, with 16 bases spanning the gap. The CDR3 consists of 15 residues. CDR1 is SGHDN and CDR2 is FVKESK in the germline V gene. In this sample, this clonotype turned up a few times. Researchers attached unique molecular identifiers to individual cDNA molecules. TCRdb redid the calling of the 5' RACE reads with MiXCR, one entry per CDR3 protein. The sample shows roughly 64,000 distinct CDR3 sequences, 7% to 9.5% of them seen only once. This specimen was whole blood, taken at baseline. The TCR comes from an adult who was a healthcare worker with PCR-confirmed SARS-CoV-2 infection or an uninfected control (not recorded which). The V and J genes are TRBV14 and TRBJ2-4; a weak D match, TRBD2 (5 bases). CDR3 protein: CASSQNTGRGDIQYF. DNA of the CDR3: TGTGCCAGCAGCCAAAACACGGGGAGAGGAGACATTCAGTACTTC.